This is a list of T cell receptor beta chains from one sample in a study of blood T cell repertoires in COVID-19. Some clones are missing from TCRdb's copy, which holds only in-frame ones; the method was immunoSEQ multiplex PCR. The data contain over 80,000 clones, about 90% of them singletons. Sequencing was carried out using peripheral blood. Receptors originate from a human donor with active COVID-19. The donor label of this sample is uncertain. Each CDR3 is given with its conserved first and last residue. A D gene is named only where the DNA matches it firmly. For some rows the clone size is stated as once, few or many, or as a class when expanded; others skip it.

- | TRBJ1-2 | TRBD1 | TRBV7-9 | CASSPGTASSDNYGYTF | TGTGCCAGCAGCCCTGGGACAGCCTCCTCTGACAACTATGGCTACACCTTC
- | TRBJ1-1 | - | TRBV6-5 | CASSPRVGLNTEAFF | TGTGCCAGCAGCCCCAGGGTAGGCCTGAACACTGAAGCTTTCTTT
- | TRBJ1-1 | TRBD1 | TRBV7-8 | CASSPLQGSDTEAFF | TGTGCCAGCAGCCCTCTACAGGGGTCAGACACTGAAGCTTTCTTT
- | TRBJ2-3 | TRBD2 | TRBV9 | CASSARGGGGTRGTDTQYF | TGTGCCAGCAGCGCCCGGGGGGGTGGTGGGACCCGAGGGACAGATACGCAGTATTTT
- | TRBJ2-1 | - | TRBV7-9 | CASRPVVGGQGDNEQFF | TGTGCCAGCAGACCCGTCGTGGGGGGCCAGGGGGACAATGAGCAGTTCTTC
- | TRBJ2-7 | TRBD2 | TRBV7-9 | CASSLEVAAGGYEQYF | TGTGCCAGCAGCTTAGAAGTTGCAGCGGGGGGCTACGAGCAGTACTTC
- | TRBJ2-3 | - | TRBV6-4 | CASSDPSTDTQYF | TGTGCCAGCAGTGACCCCTCCACAGATACGCAGTATTTT
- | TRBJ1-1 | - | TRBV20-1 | CSAMGDTEAFF | TGCAGTGCTATGGGCGACACTGAAGCTTTCTTT
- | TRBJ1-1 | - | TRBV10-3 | CAIRSRMVDTEAFF | TGTGCCATCAGGTCTAGGATGGTGGACACTGAAGCTTTCTTT
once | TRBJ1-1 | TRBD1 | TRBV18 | CASSPSTGGADTEAFF | TGTGCCAGCTCACCCTCTACAGGGGGCGCCGACACTGAAGCTTTCTTT
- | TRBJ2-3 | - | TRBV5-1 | CASRAGAGGDTQYF | TGCGCCAGCAGGGCGGGGGCAGGTGGGGATACGCAGTATTTT
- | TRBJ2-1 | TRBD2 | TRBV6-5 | CASSRGREGHEQFF | TGTGCCAGCAGCCGGGGACGGGAGGGCCATGAGCAGTTCTTC
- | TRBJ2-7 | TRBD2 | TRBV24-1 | CATSPRGRGDYEQYF | TGTGCCACCAGTCCCCGGGGGCGGGGGGACTACGAGCAGTACTTC
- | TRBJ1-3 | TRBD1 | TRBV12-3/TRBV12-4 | CAGGPGNTIYF | TGTGCAGGGGGCCCTGGAAACACCATATATTTT
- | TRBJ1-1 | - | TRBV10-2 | CASSESGGGEAFF | TGCGCCAGCAGTGAGTCCGGTGGCGGTGAAGCTTTCTTT
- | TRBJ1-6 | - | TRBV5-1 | CASSLDEGRYNSPLHF | TGCGCCAGCAGCTTGGATGAGGGCCGTTATAATTCACCCCTCCACTTT
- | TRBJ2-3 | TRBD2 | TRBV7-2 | CASSSRGGSRDTQYF | TGTGCCAGCAGCTCGCGGGGGGGCAGCAGGGATACGCAGTATTTT
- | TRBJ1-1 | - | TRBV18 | CASYPGLNTEAFF | TGTGCCAGCTACCCAGGGTTGAACACTGAAGCTTTCTTT
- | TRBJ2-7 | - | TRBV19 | CASSPPGAGAGGEQYF | TGTGCCAGTAGTCCCCCCGGGGCGGGGGCCGGGGGGGAGCAGTACTTC
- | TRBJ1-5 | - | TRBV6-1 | CASSDPFRDYSNQPQHF | TGTGCCAGCAGTGACCCCTTCCGGGACTATAGCAATCAGCCCCAGCATTTT
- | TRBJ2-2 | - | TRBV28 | CASSSGGRTGELFF | TGTGCCAGCAGCTCGGGGGGCCGGACCGGGGAGCTGTTTTTT
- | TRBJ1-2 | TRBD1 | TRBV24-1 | CATSDSGQGNYGYTF | TGTGCCACCAGTGATAGCGGACAGGGGAACTATGGCTACACCTTC
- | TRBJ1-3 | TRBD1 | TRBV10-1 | CASRKTGAFSGNTIYF | TGCGCCAGCAGAAAGACAGGGGCTTTCTCTGGAAACACCATATATTTT
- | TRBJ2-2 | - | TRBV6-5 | CASSRGISTGELFF | TGTGCCAGCAGTCGCGGGATCTCTACCGGGGAGCTGTTTTTT
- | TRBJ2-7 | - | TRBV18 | CASSPLGPWGSYEQYF | TGTGCCAGCTCACCTTTAGGGCCTTGGGGCTCATACGAGCAGTACTTC
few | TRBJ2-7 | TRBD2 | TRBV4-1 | CASSPLSGDEYEQYF | TGCGCCAGCAGTCCCCTTAGCGGGGATGAGTACGAGCAGTACTTC
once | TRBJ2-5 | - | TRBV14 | CASSQVAQGGTQYF | TGTGCCAGCAGCCAAGTTGCCCAGGGGGGGACCCAGTACTTC
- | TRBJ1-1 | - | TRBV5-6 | CATGRRRFTEAFF | TGTGCCACGGGGAGAAGGCGGTTCACTGAAGCTTTCTTT
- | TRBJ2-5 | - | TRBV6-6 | CASNRAEETQYF | TGTGCCAGCAACAGGGCCGAAGAGACCCAGTACTTC
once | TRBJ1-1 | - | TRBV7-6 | CASSLVGGANTEAFF | TGTGCCAGCAGCTTAGTAGGGGGGGCGAACACTGAAGCTTTCTTT
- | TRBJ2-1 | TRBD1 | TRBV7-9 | CASSGRTGTNEQFF | TGTGCCAGCAGCGGCAGGACAGGGACGAATGAGCAGTTCTTC
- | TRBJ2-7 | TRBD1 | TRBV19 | CASSTGQGIYEQYF | TGTGCCAGTAGTACGGGACAGGGGATTTACGAGCAGTACTTC